This T cell receptor (beta chain) was captured in a study of monozygotic twins with inflammatory bowel disease. Study-wide points: Inverse Simpson values showed less TCRbeta diversity in IBD patients than in their healthy co-twins. Support for any single strong IBD-associated signal or clonotype was not found. Researchers were unable to tell different T cell subtypes apart.

Regarding this clonotype: Its target is not known.

Total RNA, at approximately 4,000 ng, went into every TCR library. TCRdb re-called the 5' RACE reads and shows each CDR3 protein once, DNA omitted. The table lists 95,000 to 110,000 distinct CDR3 sequences. This CDR3 region has 16 residues. Germline values: CDR1 MNHEY, CDR2 SVGAGI. Sequenced input: blood. This chain connects TRBV6-5 to TRBJ2-1; absent DNA, TCRdb's TRBD2 call cannot be checked. This clonotype originated in a human donor with ulcerative colitis or Crohn's disease, or a healthy co-twin of an affected twin (not recorded which). This chain's CDR3 is CASSTRTSGGYNEQFF.